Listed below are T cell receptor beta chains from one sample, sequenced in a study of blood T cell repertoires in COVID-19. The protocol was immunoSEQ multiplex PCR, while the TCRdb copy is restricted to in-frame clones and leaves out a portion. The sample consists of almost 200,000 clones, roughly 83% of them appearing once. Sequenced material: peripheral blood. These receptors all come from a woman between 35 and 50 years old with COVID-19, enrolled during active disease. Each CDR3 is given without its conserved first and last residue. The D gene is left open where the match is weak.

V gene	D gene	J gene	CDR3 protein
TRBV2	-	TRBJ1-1	ASSEQGIAEAF
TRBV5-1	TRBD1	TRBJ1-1	ASSLVGGQLDTEAF
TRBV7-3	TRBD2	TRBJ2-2	ASSSPTSGGPTGELF
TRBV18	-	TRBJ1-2	ASSPRQRAGIGDYGYT
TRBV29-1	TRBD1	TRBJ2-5	SVERGQGETQY
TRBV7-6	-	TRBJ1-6	ASSLNLQSNSPLH
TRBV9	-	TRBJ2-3	ASSVAGWATDTQY
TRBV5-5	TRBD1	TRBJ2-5	ASSWGQGKQETQY
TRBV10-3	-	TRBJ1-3	ASAEDSGNTIY
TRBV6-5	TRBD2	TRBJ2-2	ASSYSSGVNTGELF
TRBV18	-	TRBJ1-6	ASSPMTPGHNSPLH
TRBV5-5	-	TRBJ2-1	ASSRRDMNNEQF
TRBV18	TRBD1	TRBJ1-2	ASSLRDRGLSGYT
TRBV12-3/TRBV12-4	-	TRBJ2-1	ASSLARFNEQF
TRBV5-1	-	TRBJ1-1	ASSLHKNTEAF
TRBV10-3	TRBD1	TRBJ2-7	AISGTRDSQTYEQY
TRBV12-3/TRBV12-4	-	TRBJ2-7	ASTYDSKEQY
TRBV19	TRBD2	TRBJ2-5	ASSSRTSGSPKTQY
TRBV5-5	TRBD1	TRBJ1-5	ASSFEQGSNQPQH
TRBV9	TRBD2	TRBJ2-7	ASSSKTSAYEQY
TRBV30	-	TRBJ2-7	AASGLGGNEQY
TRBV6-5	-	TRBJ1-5	ASSPLRTFNQPQH
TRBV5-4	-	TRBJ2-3	ASGTRGTDTQY
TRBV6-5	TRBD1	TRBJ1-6	ASSYGTGATPLH
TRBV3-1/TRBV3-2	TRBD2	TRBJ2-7	ASSQGPAGEIYEQY
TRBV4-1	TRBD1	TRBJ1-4	ASSLNSRGQGNEKLF
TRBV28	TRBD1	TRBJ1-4	ASRGTAEKLF
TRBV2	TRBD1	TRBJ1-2	ASSVTGGWESYGYT
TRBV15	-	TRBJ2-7	ATSRGGFGSYEQY
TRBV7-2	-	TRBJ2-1	ASSLLANSYNEQF
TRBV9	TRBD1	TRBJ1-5	ASSVGDRENQPQH
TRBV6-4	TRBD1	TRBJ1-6	ASSDWDSKYSPLH
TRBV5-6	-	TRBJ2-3	ASSLDSSWTDTQY
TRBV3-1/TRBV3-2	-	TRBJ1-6	ASSLGRVRSPLH
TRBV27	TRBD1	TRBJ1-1	ASSLGTGLEAF
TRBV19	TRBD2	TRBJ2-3	ASSREGVTDTQY
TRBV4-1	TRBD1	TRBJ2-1	ASSQHSGRRTGFNNEQF